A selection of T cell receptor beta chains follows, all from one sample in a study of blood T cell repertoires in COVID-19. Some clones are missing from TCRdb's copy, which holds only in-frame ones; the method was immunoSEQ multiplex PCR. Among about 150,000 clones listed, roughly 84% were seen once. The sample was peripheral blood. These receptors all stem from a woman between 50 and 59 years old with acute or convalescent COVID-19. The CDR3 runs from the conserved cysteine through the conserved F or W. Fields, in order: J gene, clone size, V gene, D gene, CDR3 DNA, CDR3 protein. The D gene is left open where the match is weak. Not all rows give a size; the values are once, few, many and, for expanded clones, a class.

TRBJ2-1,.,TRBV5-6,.,TGTGCCAGCAGCTTAGAGGATGGCCTTGAGCAGTTCTTC,CASSLEDGLEQFF
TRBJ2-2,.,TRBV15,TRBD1,TGTGCCACCAGCAGAAGACAGGGGAGGACCGGGGAGCTGTTTTTT,CATSRRQGRTGELFF
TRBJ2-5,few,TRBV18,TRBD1,TGTGCCAGCTCATCGGACGGACAGGGCGGGGAGACCCAGTACTTC,CASSSDGQGGETQYF
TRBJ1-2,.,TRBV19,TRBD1,TGTGCCAGTAGTATACGGCACAGGGGACTAGCTAACTATGGCTACACCTTC,CASSIRHRGLANYGYTF
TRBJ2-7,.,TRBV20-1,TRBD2,TGCAGTGCTAGTCCCCTTGGCGGGGGCTACGAGCAGTACTTC,CSASPLGGGYEQYF
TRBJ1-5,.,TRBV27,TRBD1,TGTGCCAGCAGTCTAAGACAGGGGTCTTTTAGCAATCAGCCCCAGCATTTT,CASSLRQGSFSNQPQHF
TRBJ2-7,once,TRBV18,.,TGTGCCAGCTCAACTAACTACGAGCAGTACTTC,CASSTNYEQYF
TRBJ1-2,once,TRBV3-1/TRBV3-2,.,TGTGCCAGCAGCCAGCGCCAGGGCAGTGGCTACACCTTC,CASSQRQGSGYTF
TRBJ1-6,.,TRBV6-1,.,TGTGCCAGCAGTGAAGCGGAAAGGAGGGTAAATTCACCCCTCCACTTT,CASSEAERRVNSPLHF
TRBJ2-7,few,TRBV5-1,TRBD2,TGCGCCAGCAGGACTAGCGGGAGTAGCCCCTACGAGCAGTACTTC,CASRTSGSSPYEQYF
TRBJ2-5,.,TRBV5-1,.,TGCGCCAGCAGCTTTCTCGGTAGCGAGGAGACCCAGTACTTC,CASSFLGSEETQYF
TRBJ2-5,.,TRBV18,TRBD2,TGTGCCAGCTCACCGGCGCGGGAGTTGGAGACCCAGTACTTC,CASSPARELETQYF
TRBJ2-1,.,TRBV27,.,TGTGCCAGCAGGGGCCTAGCCGGCGATGAGCAGTTCTTC,CASRGLAGDEQFF
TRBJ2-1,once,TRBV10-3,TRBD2,TGTGCCATCAGCCTCGCCGGGGGGCCGAGCGGGAGGGCCGCGAATGAGCAGTTCTTC,CAISLAGGPSGRAANEQFF
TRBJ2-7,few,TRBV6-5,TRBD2,TGTGCCAGCAGTTTTTCGGCGGGGGGAAAATACGAGCAGTACTTC,CASSFSAGGKYEQYF
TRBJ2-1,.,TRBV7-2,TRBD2,TGTGCCAGCAGCCGCGGTCTAGCGGGAGTGAATGAGCAGTTCTTC,CASSRGLAGVNEQFF
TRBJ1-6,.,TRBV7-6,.,TGTGCCAGCAGCGCACAGGGTACTTCACCCCTCCACTTT,CASSAQGTSPLHF
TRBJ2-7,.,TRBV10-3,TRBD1,TGTGCCACCTCAACGGGACAGGGCACCTACGAGCAGTACTTC,CATSTGQGTYEQYF
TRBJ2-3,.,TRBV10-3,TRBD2,TGTGCCATCAGTCGGACTAGCGGGAAAGTAGATACGCAGTATTTT,CAISRTSGKVDTQYF
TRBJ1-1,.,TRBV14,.,TGTGCCAGCAGCGAAGAAAGGAGATTCAACACTGAAGCTTTCTTT,CASSEERRFNTEAFF
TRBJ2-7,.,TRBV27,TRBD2,TGTGCCAGCAGTAGACTAGCGGGAGTAAGAGCCTCCTACGAGCAGTACTTC,CASSRLAGVRASYEQYF
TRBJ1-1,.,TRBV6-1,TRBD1,TGTGCCAGCAGTGAGGTTGAGGGGGCAATGGAAGCTTTCTTT,CASSEVEGAMEAFF
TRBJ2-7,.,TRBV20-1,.,TGCAGTGCTAATGACGGGAGGCTCAGGGGCGAGCAGTACTTC,CSANDGRLRGEQYF
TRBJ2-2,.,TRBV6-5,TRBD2,TGTGCCAGCAGTTACCACCCTAGCGGCGACACCGGGGAGCTGTTTTTT,CASSYHPSGDTGELFF
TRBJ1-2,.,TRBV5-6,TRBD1,TGTGCCAGCAGCTTGGGGGGACAGCACCTCTATGGCTACACCTTC,CASSLGGQHLYGYTF
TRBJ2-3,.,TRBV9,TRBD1,TGTGCCAGCAGCGAAACGACAGGGAACACAGATACGCAGTATTTT,CASSETTGNTDTQYF
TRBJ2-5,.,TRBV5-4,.,TGTGCCAGCAGCTTGCCTACCCAAGAGACCCAGTACTTC,CASSLPTQETQYF
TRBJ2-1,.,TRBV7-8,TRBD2,TGTGCCAGCAGCTTAGAATCGAGACTAGCGGCCAATGAGCAGTTCTTC,CASSLESRLAANEQFF
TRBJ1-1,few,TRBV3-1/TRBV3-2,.,TGTGCCAGCAGCCAAGCCCAGTACAACACTGAAGCTTTCTTT,CASSQAQYNTEAFF
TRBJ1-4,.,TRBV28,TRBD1,TGTGCCAGCAGAACATCGGGACAGGTCGGCGAACTGTTTTTT,CASRTSGQVGELFF
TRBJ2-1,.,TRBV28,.,TGTGCCAGCAGTTTAGGCCTGACAAGCGGTTCTAATGAGCAGTTCTTC,CASSLGLTSGSNEQFF
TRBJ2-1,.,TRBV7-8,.,TGTGCCAGCAGCTTACTTTCGGCGGGGGCAGTTAATGAGCAGTTCTTC,CASSLLSAGAVNEQFF
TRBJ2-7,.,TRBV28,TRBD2,TGTGCCAGCAGTCCAACCCCGCTAGCGGGGAGGTCCTACGAGCAGTACTTC,CASSPTPLAGRSYEQYF
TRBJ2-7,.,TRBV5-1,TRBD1,TGCGCCAGCAGCTTGGTGCAGGGGGCCTACGAGCAGTACTTC,CASSLVQGAYEQYF
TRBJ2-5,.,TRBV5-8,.,TGTGCCAGCAGCATGGGGCCGGGACAAGAGACCCAGTACTTC,CASSMGPGQETQYF
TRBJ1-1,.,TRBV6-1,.,TGTGCCAGCAGTGAAGCGCTTCTTTCACAGGGCTTGTCCGAAGCTTTCTTT,CASSEALLSQGLSEAFF
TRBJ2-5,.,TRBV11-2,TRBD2,TGTGCCAGCAGCTTATGGCTAGCGGGGCGGTCCCAAGAGACCCAGTACTTC,CASSLWLAGRSQETQYF
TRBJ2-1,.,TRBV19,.,TGTGCCAGTAGTATAGGTACCCTAGACAATGAGCAGTTCTTC,CASSIGTLDNEQFF
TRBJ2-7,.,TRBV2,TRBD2,TGTGCCAGCAGTGGACTAGCGGGAGCTGCCTACGAGCAGTACTTC,CASSGLAGAAYEQYF
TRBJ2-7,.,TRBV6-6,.,TGTGCCAGCAGCCCCTATACCCAGGTCCCCTACGAGCAGTACTTC,CASSPYTQVPYEQYF
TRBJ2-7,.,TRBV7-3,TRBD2,TGTGCCAGCAGCTTAGGTCCAGCGGGGGAGCAGTACTTC,CASSLGPAGEQYF
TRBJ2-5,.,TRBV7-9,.,TGTGCCAGCAGCTTTCTTGGGCTGGCTGGGCAACAAGAGACCCAGTACTTC,CASSFLGLAGQQETQYF
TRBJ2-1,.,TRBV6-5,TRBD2,TGTGCCAGCAGCCAAACTAGCGGGAGTTACAATGAGCAGTTCTTC,CASSQTSGSYNEQFF
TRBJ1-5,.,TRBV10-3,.,TGTGCCATCAGTGAGCTCAAGGGGGGCAATCAGCCCCAGCATTTT,CAISELKGGNQPQHF
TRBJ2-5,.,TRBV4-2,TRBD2,TGTGCCAGCAGCCAAGATTCCAGGGCGATAGCGGGGCAAGAGACCCAGTACTTC,CASSQDSRAIAGQETQYF
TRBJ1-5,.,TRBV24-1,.,TGTGCCACCAGTGATCTGAGGCAGGGAGGGGATAGCAATCAGCCCCAGCATTTT,CATSDLRQGGDSNQPQHF
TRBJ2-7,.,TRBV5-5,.,TGTGCCAGCAGCTTGGTTCCAGGGGACTACGAGCAGTACTTC,CASSLVPGDYEQYF
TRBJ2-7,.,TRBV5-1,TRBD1,TGCGCCAGCAGCTCCGAATACAGACAGGGAGTCTACGAGCAGTACTTC,CASSSEYRQGVYEQYF
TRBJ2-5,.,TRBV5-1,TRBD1,TGCGCCAGCAGCTTGCAGGGTCAGGGGGCCCAAGAGACCCAGTACTTC,CASSLQGQGAQETQYF
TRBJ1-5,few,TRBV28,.,TGTGCCAGCAGTGAGATCGGTCAGCCCCAGCATTTT,CASSEIGQPQHF
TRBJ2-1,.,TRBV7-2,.,TGTGCCAGCAGCTTAGGACAGTTTGGATACAATGAGCAGTTCTTC,CASSLGQFGYNEQFF
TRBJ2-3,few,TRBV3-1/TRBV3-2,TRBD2,TGTGCCAGCACCCGGGGACTAGCGGTTAGCACAGATACGCAGTATTTT,CASTRGLAVSTDTQYF
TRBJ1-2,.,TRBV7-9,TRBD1,TGTGCCAGCAGCTTAGCGGGACAGGCCTATGGCTACACCTTC,CASSLAGQAYGYTF
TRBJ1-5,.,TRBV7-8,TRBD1,TGTGCCAGCAGCTTCGGGACAGTTAGCAATCAGCCCCAGCATTTT,CASSFGTVSNQPQHF
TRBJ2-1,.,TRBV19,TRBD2,TGTGCCAGTAGTATTAGCCCCGGACTAGCGGGGGCTGAGCAGTTCTTC,CASSISPGLAGAEQFF